These 29 T cell receptor beta chains were sequenced from one sample in a study of T-cell reconstitution after alpha-beta-depleted transplantation in children. Unique molecular identifiers were used in preparing the TCRbeta library. TCRdb recomputed calls from the PCR reads with MiXCR, one row per CDR3 protein. Of approximately 230,000 distinct CDR3 sequences listed, 24% are singletons. The material sequenced was PBMCs, mostly from graft donor cells, taken 360 days after TCRalphabeta/CD19-depleted stem cell transplant. The receptors stem from a female patient between 2 and 15 years old who had a stem cell transplant for congenital amegakaryocytic thrombocytopenia, so the T cells may come from the graft donor.

The chain couples TRBV14 to TRBJ1-2; 7 nucleotides agree with TRBD1. This CDR3 region has 15 residues. Germline loops: CDR1 SGHDN, CDR2 FVKESK. The ends lost 0 bases at V and 4 bases at J; junction bases unmatched: 5. The DNA for the CDR3 is TGTGCCAGCAGCCAAGATGTCGGGACAGTCTATGGCTACACCTTC. This encodes CASSQDVGTVYGYTF.

Worth noting for this clonotype: At one end the junction does not follow the germline gene, possibly because of a read error. V gene TRBV19 combines with J gene TRBJ1-2; no clear D gene. The CDR3 contains 16 residues. Germline V gene data show CDR1 as LNHDA and CDR2 as SQIVND (reference sequence). CDR3 residues: CDSTEIGGKTNYGYTF. In nucleotides, the CDR3 is TGTGACAGTACGGAAATCGGAGGGAAAACTAACTATGGCTACACCTTC.

The J gene is TRBJ1-4, the V gene TRBV15, with a tentative D call TRBD1 (5 bases). The CDR3 is 14 amino acids. Germline V gives CDR1 LNHNV, CDR2 YYDKDF (reference sequence). Trimming removed 8 bases at V and 7 bases at J, with 17 bases between. In DNA form, the CDR3 reads TGTGCCACCGCACGTCGGGGCTTGGGTGAAAAACTGTTTTTT. Translated, it gives CATARRGLGEKLFF. Combining the CDR3 with reference TRBV15 and TRBJ1-4 gives the whole variable domain DAMVIQNPRYQVTQFGKPVTLSCSQTLNHNVMYWYQQKSSQAPKLLFHYYDKDFNNEADTPDNFQSRRPNTSFCFLDIRSPGLGDTAMYLCATARRGLGEKLFFGSGTQLSVL.

The chain joins TRBV5-1 to TRBJ2-5; no reliable D call. CDR1 is SGHRS and CDR2 is YFSETQ in the germline V gene. V was pared by 1 base and J by 2 bases, with 6 bases between. The CDR3 is made up of 13 amino acids. CDR3 nucleotides: TGCGCCAGCAGCTTGAATATACAAGAGACCCAGTACTTC. Protein product: CASSLNIQETQYF. Filled out from reference TRBV5-1 and TRBJ2-5, the complete variable domain reads KAGVTQTPRYLIKTRGQQVTLSCSPISGHRSVSWYQQTPGQGLQFLFEYFSETQRNKGNFPGRFSGRQFSNSRSEMNVSTLELGDSALYLCASSLNIQETQYFGPGTRLLVL.

V and J are TRBV20-1 and TRBJ2-3; D tentatively reads TRBD1 or TRBD2 (5 bases each). V dropped 8 bases and J dropped 6 bases, with 24 bases sitting between them. The CDR3 extends over 15 amino acids. Germline V lookup: CDR1 DFQATT, CDR2 SNEGSKA (reference sequence). The CDR3 bases are TGCAGTTCAAAAGGGACCCCCCTATCCGCGGATACGCAGTATTTT. Its translation is CSSKGTPLSADTQYF.

This clonotype was found a few times. This chain uses TRBV11-3 with TRBJ2-1; 7 nucleotides align to TRBD1. This CDR3 contains 15 residues. Germline V lookup: CDR1 SGHNT, CDR2 YENEEA. The trim removed 5 bases at V and 0 bases at J, leaving 4 bases unmatched. The CDR3 region is CASSTTGSSYNEQFF. The CDR3 nucleotides read TGTGCCAGCAGCACGACAGGGAGCTCCTACAATGAGCAGTTCTTC.

This clonotype was seen a handful of times. The chain recombines TRBV11-1 with TRBJ2-7, with D perhaps matching TRBD2 (5 bases). Germline lookup yields CDR1 SGHAT and CDR2 FQDESV (reference sequence). CDR3 size: 14 residues. Trimming took 5 bases from V and 4 from J, leaving 15 bases between them. CDR3 residues: CASSRTASGYEQYF. The CDR3 nucleotides read TGTGCCAGCAGCAGGACTGCATCCGGGTACGAGCAGTACTTC.

This clonotype was picked up a small number of times. The chain uses TRBV27 and TRBJ2-7; 16 nucleotides line up with TRBD2. J gave up 4 bases and V 1 base, and 7 bases lay outside the gene matches. CDR3 size: 18 residues. CDR1 is MNHEY, CDR2 SMNVEV, per germline (reference sequence). CDR3 DNA: TGTGCCAGCAGTTTATTCGGGACTAGCGGGAGGGGATGGTACGAGCAGTACTTC. Its translation is CASSLFGTSGRGWYEQYF.

This clonotype was counted only a few times. The V and J genes are TRBV6-1 and TRBJ2-4; tentative D call: TRBD2 (6 bases). The CDR3 has 16 residues. CDR1 is MNHNS, CDR2 SASEGT, per germline. Trimming shortened V by 8 bases and J by 0 bases, and 17 bases separated the two germline ends. CDR3 sequence: CASSPLTGLAKNIQYF. The DNA of the CDR3 is TGTGCCAGCTCTCCCCTCACGGGACTAGCCAAAAACATTCAGTACTTC.

The CDR3, as DNA: TGTGCCACCAGCGAGAGGGAGACTTATAGCAATCAGCCCCAGCATTTT. As protein: CATSERETYSNQPQHF. This rearrangement joins TRBV15 to TRBJ1-5; no reliable D call. Germline lookup yields CDR1 LNHNV and CDR2 YYDKDF (reference sequence). Trimming left V 5 bases short and J 0 bases short, with 14 bases between. This CDR3 comprises 16 residues.

This clonotype was recorded a few times. The V and J genes are TRBV7-9 and TRBJ2-3; D is possibly TRBD1 (6 bases). The CDR3 has 14 amino acids. Trimming left V 5 bases short and J 2 bases short, with 11 bases between. Germline CDR1 reads SEHNR; CDR2 reads FQNEAQ (reference sequence). This CDR3 reads CASSIRTDTDTQYF. In nucleotides, the CDR3 is TGTGCCAGCAGCATAAGGACAGACACAGATACGCAGTATTTT.

This clonotype was counted at least ten times. This chain joins TRBV10-3 and TRBJ2-1, with 8 bases aligning to TRBD2. The CDR3 runs to 14 residues. Germline V gene lookup returns CDR1 ENHRY and CDR2 SYGVKD. V was clipped by 6 bases and J by 5 bases; unmatched bases: 6. The DNA of the CDR3 is TGTGCCATCAGGGTTAGCGGGAAACACAATGAGCAGTTCTTC. The encoded protein is CAIRVSGKHNEQFF.

There are a few counts of this clonotype. The V call is TRBV9, the J call TRBJ1-4; a weak D match, TRBD1 (5 bases). The length of the CDR3 is 16 residues. The germline V and J ends were trimmed by 4 bases and 5 bases, with 18 bases remaining between them. Germline V gives CDR1 SGDLS, CDR2 YYNGEE. The CDR3 sequence: CASSLNTGTENEKLFF. The CDR3 bases are TGTGCCAGCAGCCTTAATACCGGGACGGAGAATGAAAAACTGTTTTTT. Based on the CDR3 plus reference TRBV9 and TRBJ1-4, the full variable domain is DSGVTQTPKHLITATGQRVTLRCSPRSGDLSVYWYQQSLDQGLQFLIQYYNGEERAKGNILERFSAQQFPDLHSELNLSSLELGDSALYFCASSLNTGTENEKLFFGSGTQLSVL.

The rearrangement uses TRBV4-1 and TRBJ1-5; D is undetermined. This CDR3 is 16 amino acids long. The V end was cut by 5 bases, the J end by 4 bases, with 18 bases between. Germline CDR1 reads MGHRA; CDR2 reads YSYEKL. The CDR3 sequence is CASSWLADRKNQPQHF. CDR3 bases: TGCGCCAGCAGCTGGCTCGCGGACCGCAAAAATCAGCCCCAGCATTTT.

The genes are TRBV3-1 and TRBJ2-2; unclear D gene. CDR1 is LGHDT and CDR2 is YNNKEL in the germline V gene (reference sequence). V was pared by 0 bases and J by 5 bases, with 10 bases between. The length of the CDR3 is 15 residues. In nucleotides, the CDR3 is TGTGCCAGCAGCCAAGACGAGTCCCGGACCGGGGAGCTGTTTTTT. This gives the protein CASSQDESRTGELFF.

The chain recombines TRBV2 with TRBJ2-3; no definite D call. The germline gives CDR1 SNHLY, CDR2 FYNNEI. V shed 11 bases and J shed 0 bases, with 9 bases lying between them. CDR3 length equals 12 residues. CDR3 loop: CAGKPSTDTQYF. The CDR3 nucleotides are TGTGCCGGGAAGCCGAGCACAGATACGCAGTATTTT.

This clonotype was counted a single time. This chain uses TRBV30 with TRBJ2-3; D is undetermined. This CDR3 comprises 16 residues. The ends were cut back, 4 bases at V and 4 bases at J, with 21 bases in the middle. Germline V gene sequence: CDR1 GTSNPN, CDR2 SVGIG (reference sequence). As DNA, the CDR3 is TGTGCCTGGATGAGAAAATGGGGTTCGGTCGCAGATACGCAGTATTTT. Amino acid sequence: CAWMRKWGSVADTQYF.

This clonotype was observed a handful of times. V is TRBV19 and J is TRBJ2-7, with D possibly being TRBD2 (7 bases). V was pared by 2 bases and J by 4 bases, with 18 bases between. The CDR3 sequence is 16 residues long. The germline gives CDR1 LNHDA, CDR2 SQIVND (reference sequence). The CDR3 region has the DNA TGTGCCAGTAGTATACGACTAACGGGGGGACAATACGAGCAGTACTTC. Translating it yields CASSIRLTGGQYEQYF.

A few counts support this clonotype. The J gene is TRBJ2-7, the V gene TRBV28, with 7 nucleotides matching TRBD1. The CDR3 spans 14 residues. The V gene end was trimmed by 10 bases and the J gene end by 1 base; junction bases not matched to a gene: 10. Looked up from germline, CDR1 is MDHEN and CDR2 is SYDVKM. Written as DNA, the CDR3 is TGTGCCACAATGGACAGGCGGCTTTCCTACGAGCAGTACTTC. This translates into CATMDRRLSYEQYF. Supplemented by reference TRBV28 and TRBJ2-7, the full variable domain reads DVKVTQSSRYLVKRTGEKVFLECVQDMDHENMFWYRQDPGLGLRLIYFSYDVKMKEKGDIPEGYSVSREKKERFSLILESASTNQTSMYLCATMDRRLSYEQYFGPGTRLTVT.

The chain recombines TRBV12-3 or TRBV12-4 with TRBJ1-1; D not resolved. V was trimmed by 6 bases and J by 3 bases, leaving 17 bases between them. This CDR3 has 15 amino acids. The CDR3 nucleotides read TGTGCCAGCAGACCGACACAGATATGGGACACTGAAGCTTTCTTT. It specifies CASRPTQIWDTEAFF.

The gene calls are TRBV12-3 or TRBV12-4 and TRBJ1-2; D is perhaps TRBD1 (5 bases). CDR3 length equals 13 residues. The germline V and J ends were trimmed by 6 bases and 8 bases, with 16 bases remaining between them. The CDR3 DNA follows: TGTGCCAGCAGGAACCAGGGTGAGGGCGGCTACACCTTC. It is translated as CASRNQGEGGYTF.

This rearrangement joins TRBV12-3 or TRBV12-4 to TRBJ2-2; D is unclear. This CDR3 region has 16 residues. The V gene lost 4 bases and the J gene lost 5 bases, with 17 bases spanning the gap. The CDR3 sequence: CASSSNYLAGTGELFF. The CDR3 nucleotides read TGTGCCAGCAGTTCAAATTACTTGGCCGGAACCGGGGAGCTGTTTTTT.

This chain links TRBV15 with TRBJ2-7; 7 nucleotides line up with TRBD1. The CDR3 contains 16 residues. V shed 1 base, J shed 6 bases, and the junction held 12 bases outside the gene matches. Per the germline V gene, CDR1 is LNHNV and CDR2 is YYDKDF (reference sequence). CDR3 sequence reads: CATSRGQGEPFREQYF. In DNA form, the CDR3 reads TGTGCCACCAGCAGAGGACAGGGAGAGCCTTTCCGCGAGCAGTACTTC.

This clonotype was seen a few times. The chain recombines TRBV5-1 with TRBJ2-4; possibly TRBD2 for D (5 bases). The CDR3 loop spans 17 amino acids. Per germline, CDR1 SGHRS and CDR2 YFSETQ. The germline V and J ends were trimmed by 2 bases and 0 bases, with 15 bases remaining between them. CDR3 bases: TGCGCCAGCAGCTTTGGGGAGAATCATCTAGCCAAAAACATTCAGTACTTC. It codes for CASSFGENHLAKNIQYF. Combining the CDR3 with reference TRBV5-1 and TRBJ2-4 gives the whole variable domain KAGVTQTPRYLIKTRGQQVTLSCSPISGHRSVSWYQQTPGQGLQFLFEYFSETQRNKGNFPGRFSGRQFSNSRSEMNVSTLELGDSALYLCASSFGENHLAKNIQYFGAGTRLSVL.

The V gene is TRBV6-4, the J gene TRBJ2-7, with 16 nucleotides matching TRBD2. Trimming cost V 5 bases and J 2 bases; bases outside gene matches: 21. Germline-derived CDR1 and CDR2 are MRHNA and SNTAGT. The CDR3 sequence is 22 residues long. DNA for the CDR3: TGTGCCAGCAGTCGCACCCGGGGACTAGCGGGAGGGCGGCTTTACTCTCCCTACGAGCAGTACTTC. Protein product: CASSRTRGLAGGRLYSPYEQYF.

This clonotype was observed a handful of times. The rearrangement joins TRBV20-1 to TRBJ2-4; tentatively, D is TRBD2 (6 bases). CDR1 DFQATT and CDR2 SNEGSKA come from the germline V gene (reference sequence). Trimming left V 4 bases short and J 1 base short, with 8 bases between. CDR3 length equals 13 residues. CDR3: CSAMEGAKNIQYF. The CDR3 DNA reads as TGCAGTGCTATGGAGGGCGCCAAAAACATTCAGTACTTC.

This clonotype turned up a few times. V and J are TRBV2 and TRBJ1-2; no clear D gene. Germline values: CDR1 SNHLY, CDR2 FYNNEI. The length of the CDR3 is 16 residues. With 0 bases removed from V and 8 bases from J, the gap between germline ends came to 19 bases. Here the CDR3 reads CASSEARARPYGGYTF. The CDR3 DNA is TGTGCCAGCAGTGAAGCTCGGGCCAGACCCTATGGGGGCTACACCTTC.

The chain is built from TRBV6-2 or TRBV6-3 and TRBJ1-2, with D hard to call. The CDR3 contains 17 residues. Germline V lookup: CDR1 MNHEY, CDR2 SVGEGT. The V and J ends lost 2 bases and 4 bases respectively, with 20 bases between them. The CDR3 sequence is CASSYGSGQPQVYGYTF. The CDR3 DNA reads as TGTGCCAGCAGTTACGGGTCAGGCCAGCCTCAAGTCTATGGCTACACCTTC.

There are a few counts of this clonotype. V and J are TRBV20-1 and TRBJ2-1, with 10 bases lining up with TRBD2. The V gene's germline CDR1 is DFQATT and CDR2 SNEGSKA (reference sequence). There are 14 residues in the CDR3. With 4 bases clipped from V and 5 bases from J, the junction kept 5 bases outside the gene matches. As DNA, the CDR3 is TGCAGTGCTACGAGCGGGGGGGCCAACAATGAGCAGTTCTTC. It translates to CSATSGGANNEQFF.